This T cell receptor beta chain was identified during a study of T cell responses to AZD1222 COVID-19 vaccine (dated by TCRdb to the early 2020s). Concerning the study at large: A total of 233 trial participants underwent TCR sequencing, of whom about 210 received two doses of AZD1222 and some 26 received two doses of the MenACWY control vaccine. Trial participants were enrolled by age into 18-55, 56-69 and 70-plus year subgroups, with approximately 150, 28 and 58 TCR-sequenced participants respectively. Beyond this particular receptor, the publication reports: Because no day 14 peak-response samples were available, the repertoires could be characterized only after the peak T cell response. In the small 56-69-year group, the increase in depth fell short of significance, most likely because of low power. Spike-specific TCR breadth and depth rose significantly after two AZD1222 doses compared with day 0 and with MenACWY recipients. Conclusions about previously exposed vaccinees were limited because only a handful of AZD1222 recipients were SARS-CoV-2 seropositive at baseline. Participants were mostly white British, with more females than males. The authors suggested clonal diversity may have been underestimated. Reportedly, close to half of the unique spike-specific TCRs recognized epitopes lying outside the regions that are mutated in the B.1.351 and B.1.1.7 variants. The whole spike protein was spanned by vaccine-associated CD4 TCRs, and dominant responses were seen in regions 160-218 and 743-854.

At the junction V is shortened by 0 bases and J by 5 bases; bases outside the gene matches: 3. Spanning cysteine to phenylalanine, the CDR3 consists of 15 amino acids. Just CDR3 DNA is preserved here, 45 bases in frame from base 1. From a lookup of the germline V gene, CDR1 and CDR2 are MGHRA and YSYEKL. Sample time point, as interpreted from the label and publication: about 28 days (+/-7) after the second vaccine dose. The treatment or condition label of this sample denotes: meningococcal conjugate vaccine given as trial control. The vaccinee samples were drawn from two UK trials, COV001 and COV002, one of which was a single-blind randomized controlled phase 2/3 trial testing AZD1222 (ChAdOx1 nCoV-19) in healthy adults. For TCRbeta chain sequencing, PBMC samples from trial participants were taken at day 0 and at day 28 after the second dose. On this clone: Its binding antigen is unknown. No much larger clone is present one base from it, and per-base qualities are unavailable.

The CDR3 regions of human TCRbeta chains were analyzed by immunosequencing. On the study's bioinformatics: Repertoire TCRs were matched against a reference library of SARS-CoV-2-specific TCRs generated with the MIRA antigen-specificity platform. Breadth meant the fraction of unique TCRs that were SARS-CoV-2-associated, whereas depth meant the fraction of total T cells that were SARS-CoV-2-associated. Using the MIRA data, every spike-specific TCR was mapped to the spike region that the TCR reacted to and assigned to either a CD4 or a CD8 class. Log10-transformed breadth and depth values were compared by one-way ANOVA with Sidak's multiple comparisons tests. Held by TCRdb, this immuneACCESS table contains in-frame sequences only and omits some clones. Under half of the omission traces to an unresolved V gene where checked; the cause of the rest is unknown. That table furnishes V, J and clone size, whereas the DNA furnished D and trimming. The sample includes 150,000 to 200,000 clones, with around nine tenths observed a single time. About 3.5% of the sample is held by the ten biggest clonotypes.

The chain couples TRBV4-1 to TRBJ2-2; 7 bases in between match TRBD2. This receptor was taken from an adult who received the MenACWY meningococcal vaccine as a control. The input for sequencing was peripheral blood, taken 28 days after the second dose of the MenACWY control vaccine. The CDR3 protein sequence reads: CASSQDREGTGELFF. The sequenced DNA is TGCGCCAGCAGCCAAGATAGGGAGGGGACCGGGGAGCTGTTTTTT.